Listed below are T cell receptor beta chains from one sample, sequenced in a study of shared clonotypes between healthy human individuals. Method: immunoSEQ multiplex PCR; TCRdb's copy keeps in-frame clones and lacks some. The data show about 1,500,000 clones, with around 97% seen just once and more than 0.9% held by the top ten. Sequenced: naive CD4+ T cells sorted from blood. These receptors all come from a man younger than 40 in good health. Both conserved end residues are part of each CDR3. The D gene is left open where the match is weak. Clone size is given for some rows only: seen once, a few or many times, or a class if the clone is expanded.

d_gene	v_gene	abundance	len	j_gene	CDR3nt	CDR3aa
TRBD1	TRBV5-1	.	16	TRBJ2-1	TGCGCCAGCAGCTCCCAAGGGGGCATATCCTACAATGAGCAGTTCTTC	CASSSQGGISYNEQFF
.	TRBV11-3	once	16	TRBJ2-3	TGTGCCAGCAGCCCCAGGGAAGGTGGGTCTACAGATACGCAGTATTTT	CASSPREGGSTDTQYF
TRBD1	TRBV2	.	14	TRBJ2-2	TGTGCCAGCATTAGGACAGGGAACACCGGGGAGCTGTTTTTT	CASIRTGNTGELFF
.	TRBV30	.	13	TRBJ2-3	TGTGCCTGGTCGGTTCGGGTTGGAGATACGCAGTATTTT	CAWSVRVGDTQYF
.	TRBV5-1	.	14	TRBJ2-7	TGCGCCAGCAGCTTGGGGCTCGGGGTCTACGAGCAGTACTTC	CASSLGLGVYEQYF
.	TRBV5-4	.	16	TRBJ2-3	TGTGCCAGCAGCTTGGGAGGAGCTGGACTGGCAGGTACGCAGTATTTT	CASSLGGAGLAGTQYF
.	TRBV5-5	.	15	TRBJ1-1	TGTGCCAGCAGCCCCGTGGGGAGGGCGAACACTGAAGCTTTCTTT	CASSPVGRANTEAFF
TRBD1	TRBV14	.	16	TRBJ1-1	TGTGCCAGCAGCCAAAACAGGGGGCCGGGGAACACTGAAGCTTTCTTT	CASSQNRGPGNTEAFF
.	TRBV5-4	once	16	TRBJ1-1	TGTGCCAGCACATTGTTCAGGGTAGGGAAGAACACTGAAGCTTTCTTT	CASTLFRVGKNTEAFF
.	TRBV28	.	12	TRBJ1-5	TGTGCCAGCAATTTACTGTATCAGCCCCAGCATTTT	CASNLLYQPQHF
.	TRBV7-6	.	16	TRBJ2-2	TGTGCCAGCAGCTTAAACTTAGGGGGGGCGCATGGGGAGCTGTTTTTT	CASSLNLGGAHGELFF
TRBD1	TRBV5-1	.	14	TRBJ1-1	TGCGCCAGCAGCACAAGACAGGGAGACACTGAAGCTTTCTTT	CASSTRQGDTEAFF